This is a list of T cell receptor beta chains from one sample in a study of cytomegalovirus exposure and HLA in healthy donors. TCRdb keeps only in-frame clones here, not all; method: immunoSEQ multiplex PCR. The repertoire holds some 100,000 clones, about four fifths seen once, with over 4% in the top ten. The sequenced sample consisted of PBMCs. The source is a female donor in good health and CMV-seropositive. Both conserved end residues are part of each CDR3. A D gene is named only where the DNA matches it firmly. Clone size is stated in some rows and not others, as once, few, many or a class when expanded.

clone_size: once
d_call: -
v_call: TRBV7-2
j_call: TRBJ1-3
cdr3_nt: TGTGCCAGCAGCCTCCGTTCCTCTGGAAACACCATATATTTT
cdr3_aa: CASSLRSSGNTIYF

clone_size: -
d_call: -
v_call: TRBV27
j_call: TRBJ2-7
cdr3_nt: TGTGCCAGCAGAAATAGCGGAAAATTCTACGAGCAGTACTTC
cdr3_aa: CASRNSGKFYEQYF

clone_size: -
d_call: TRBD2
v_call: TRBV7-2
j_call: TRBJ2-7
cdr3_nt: TGTGCCAGCAGCTCGACTAGCGGGGGCTACGAGCAGTACTTC
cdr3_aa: CASSSTSGGYEQYF

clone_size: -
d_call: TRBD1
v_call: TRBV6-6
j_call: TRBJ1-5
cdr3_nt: TGTGCCAGCTCGCCGGGACAGGGGTTTTCGCCCCAGCATTTT
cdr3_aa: CASSPGQGFSPQHF

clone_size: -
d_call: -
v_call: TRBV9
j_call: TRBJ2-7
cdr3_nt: TGTGCCAGCAGCCCCGTGGGGGGTTCGGGCCACGAGCAGTACTTC
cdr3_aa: CASSPVGGSGHEQYF

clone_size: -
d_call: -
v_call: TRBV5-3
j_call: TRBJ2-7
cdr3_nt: TGTGCCAGAAGCTTCCCCAGGGACTTTGGCTACGAGCAGTACTTC
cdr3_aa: CARSFPRDFGYEQYF

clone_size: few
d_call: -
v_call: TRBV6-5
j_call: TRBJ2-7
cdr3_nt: TGTGCCAGCTCGCGAGGTAGCTCCTACGAGCAGTACTTC
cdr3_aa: CASSRGSSYEQYF

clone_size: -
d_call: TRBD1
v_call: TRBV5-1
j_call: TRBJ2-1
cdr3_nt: TGCGCCAGCGGCACACAGGGGAATGAGCAGTTCTTC
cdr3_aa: CASGTQGNEQFF

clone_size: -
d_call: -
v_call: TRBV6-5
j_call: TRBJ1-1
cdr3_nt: TGTGCCAGCAGTGAGAGCGGTACTCATGAAGCTTTCTTT
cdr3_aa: CASSESGTHEAFF

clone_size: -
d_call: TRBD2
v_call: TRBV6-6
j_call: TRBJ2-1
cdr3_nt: TGTGCCAGCGCCGTTAGCGGGCGAAGGACCAATGAGCAGTTCTTC
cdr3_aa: CASAVSGRRTNEQFF

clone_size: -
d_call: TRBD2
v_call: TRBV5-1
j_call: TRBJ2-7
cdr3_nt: TGCGCCAGCAGCCCGGGACTAGCGGGTTTCTACGAGCAGTACTTC
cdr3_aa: CASSPGLAGFYEQYF

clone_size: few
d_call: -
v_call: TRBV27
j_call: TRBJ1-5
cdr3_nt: TGTGCCAGCAGTTTACGGGGGGCGCGGGGCAATCAGCCCCAGCATTTT
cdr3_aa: CASSLRGARGNQPQHF

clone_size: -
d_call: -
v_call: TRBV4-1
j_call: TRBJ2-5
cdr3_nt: TGCGCCAGCAGCCAAGAGGGGTCGCAGGGCAGGGAGACCCAGTACTTC
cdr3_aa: CASSQEGSQGRETQYF

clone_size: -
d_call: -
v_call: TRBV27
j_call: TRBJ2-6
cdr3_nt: TGTGCCAGCCGTAACTCTGGGGCCAACGGCCTGACTTTC
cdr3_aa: CASRNSGANGLTF

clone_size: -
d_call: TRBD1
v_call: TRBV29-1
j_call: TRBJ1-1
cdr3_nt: TGCAGCGTTGTTTTGGACAGGGAAGCTTTCTTT
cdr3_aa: CSVVLDREAFF

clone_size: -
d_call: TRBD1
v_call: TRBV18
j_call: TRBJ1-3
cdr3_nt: TGTGCCAGCTCACCACAGGGGGCAGATGGAAACACCATATATTTT
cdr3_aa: CASSPQGADGNTIYF

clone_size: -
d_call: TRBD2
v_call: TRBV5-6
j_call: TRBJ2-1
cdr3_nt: TGTGCCAGCAGCTCCTCCGGACTAGGGAGCTACAATGAGCAGTTCTTC
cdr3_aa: CASSSSGLGSYNEQFF

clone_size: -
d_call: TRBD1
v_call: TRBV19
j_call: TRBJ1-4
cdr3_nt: TGTGCCAGTAGTCCCCACAGGGGAACTAATGAAAAACTGTTTTTT
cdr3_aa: CASSPHRGTNEKLFF

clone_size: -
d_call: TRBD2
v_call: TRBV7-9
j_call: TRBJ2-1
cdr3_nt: TGTTCCAGCAGCCGTTCTAAAGCCGGGACTAGAAGCTGGTATGAGCAGTTCTTC
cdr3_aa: CSSSRSKAGTRSWYEQFF

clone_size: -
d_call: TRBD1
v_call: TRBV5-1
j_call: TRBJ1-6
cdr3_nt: TGCGCCAGCAGCTCGATGACAGGGAATAATTCACCCCTCCACTTT
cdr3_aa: CASSSMTGNNSPLHF

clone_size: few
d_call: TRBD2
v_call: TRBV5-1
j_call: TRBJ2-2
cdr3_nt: TGCGCCAGCAGCTTGAGGGGGACTAGCGGGAGACCCGCGAACACCGGGGAGCTGTTTTTT
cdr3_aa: CASSLRGTSGRPANTGELFF

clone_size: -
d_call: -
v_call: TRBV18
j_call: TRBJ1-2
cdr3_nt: TGTGCCAGCTCACTGGGGGAGGGTCCCGGCTACACCTTC
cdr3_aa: CASSLGEGPGYTF

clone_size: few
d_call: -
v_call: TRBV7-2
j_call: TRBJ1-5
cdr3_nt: TGTGCCAGCAGCTTACACAGAGCCCGCAATCAGCCCCAGCATTTT
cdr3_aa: CASSLHRARNQPQHF

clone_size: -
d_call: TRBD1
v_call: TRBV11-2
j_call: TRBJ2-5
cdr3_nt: TGTGCCAGCAGCCTACCCGGACAGGGGCCTGAGACCCAGTACTTC
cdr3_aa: CASSLPGQGPETQYF

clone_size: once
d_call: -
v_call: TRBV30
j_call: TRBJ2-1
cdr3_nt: TGTGCCTGGAGTAGAAGGGGCTCCTACAATGAGCAGTTCTTC
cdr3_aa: CAWSRRGSYNEQFF

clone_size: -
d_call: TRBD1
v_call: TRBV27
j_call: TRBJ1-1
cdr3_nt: TGTGCCAGCAGTTTATCGCTCTCAAGGGACAGGGTGTACACTGAAGCTTTCTTT
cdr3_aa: CASSLSLSRDRVYTEAFF

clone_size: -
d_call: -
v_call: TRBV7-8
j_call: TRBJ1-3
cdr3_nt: TGTGCCAGCGGCCAGACAGGCGTCTCTGGAAACACCATATATTTT
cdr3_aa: CASGQTGVSGNTIYF

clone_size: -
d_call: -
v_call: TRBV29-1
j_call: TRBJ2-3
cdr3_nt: TGCAGCGTTGCTGGGGGCGAAGATACGCAGTATTTT
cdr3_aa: CSVAGGEDTQYF

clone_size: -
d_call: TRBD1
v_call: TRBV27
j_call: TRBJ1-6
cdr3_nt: TGTGCCAGCGCGAGGGACAGGGGTAACTCACCCCTCCACTTT
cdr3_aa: CASARDRGNSPLHF

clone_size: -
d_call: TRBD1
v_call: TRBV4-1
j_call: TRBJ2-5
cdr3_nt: TGCGCCAGCAGCCAGACTGAGGACAGGGCCCAAGAGACCCAGTACTTC
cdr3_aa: CASSQTEDRAQETQYF

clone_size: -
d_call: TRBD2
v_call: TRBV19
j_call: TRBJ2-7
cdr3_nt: TGTGCCAGTCAACCGACTAGCGGGATATACGAGCAGTACTTC
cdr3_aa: CASQPTSGIYEQYF

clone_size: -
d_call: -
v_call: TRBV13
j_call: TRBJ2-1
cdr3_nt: TGTGCCAGCAGCCAAGAACGGGGTAGGCAGTTCTTC
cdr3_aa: CASSQERGRQFF

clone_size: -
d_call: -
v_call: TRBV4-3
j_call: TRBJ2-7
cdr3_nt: TGCGCCAGCAGCCAAGACATCGGGGGGCCCTCTGGTCGCGAGCAGTACTTC
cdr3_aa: CASSQDIGGPSGREQYF

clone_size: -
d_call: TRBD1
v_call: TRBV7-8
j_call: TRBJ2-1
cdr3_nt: TGTGCCAGCACCATTAGTAAGGCGGGGGACAGGGTCTTTAATGAGCAGTTCTTC
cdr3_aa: CASTISKAGDRVFNEQFF

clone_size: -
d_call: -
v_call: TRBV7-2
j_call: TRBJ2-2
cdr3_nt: TGTGCCAGCAGCTTAATGCGGAGGGCAAACACCGGGGAGCTGTTTTTT
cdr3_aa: CASSLMRRANTGELFF

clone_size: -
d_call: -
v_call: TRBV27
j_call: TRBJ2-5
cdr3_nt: TGTGCCAGCAGTTTGGGAAGGGGAGAGACCCAGTACTTC
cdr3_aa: CASSLGRGETQYF

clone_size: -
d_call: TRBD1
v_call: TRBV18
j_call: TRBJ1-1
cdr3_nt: TGTGCCAGCTCTCTCAGACAGGGAGTATTTGAAGCTTTCTTT
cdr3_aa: CASSLRQGVFEAFF

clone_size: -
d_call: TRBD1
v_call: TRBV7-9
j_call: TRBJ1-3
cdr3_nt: TGTGCCAGCAGCTCACAGGGGGAGGTGTCTGGAAACACCATATATTTT
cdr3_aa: CASSSQGEVSGNTIYF

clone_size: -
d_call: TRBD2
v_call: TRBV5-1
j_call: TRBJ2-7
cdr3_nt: TGCGCCAGCAGCCTGGGGGGGGGAACCTACGAGCAGTACTTC
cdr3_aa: CASSLGGGTYEQYF

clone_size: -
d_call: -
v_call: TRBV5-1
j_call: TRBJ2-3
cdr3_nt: TGCGCCAGCAGCTTGGCGTATACGCAGTATTTT
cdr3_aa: CASSLAYTQYF

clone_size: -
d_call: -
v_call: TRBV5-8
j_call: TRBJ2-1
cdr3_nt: TGTGCCAGCAGCTTGTGGGCTTCCTACAATGAGCAGTTCTTC
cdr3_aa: CASSLWASYNEQFF

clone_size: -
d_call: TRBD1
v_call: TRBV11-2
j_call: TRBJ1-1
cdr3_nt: TGTGCCAGCAGCCAAGACAGGGGCGATACTGAAGCTTTCTTT
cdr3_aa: CASSQDRGDTEAFF